This T cell receptor (beta chain) was sequenced during a study of T cell responses to AZD1222 COVID-19 vaccine. Whole-study context: Analysis merged second doses at about 4 or about 12 weeks.

The method was immunoSEQ multiplex PCR; TCRdb's version includes in-frame clones alone and lacks a portion of them. The sample contains some 150,000 clones, approximately 86% of which appear only once. V was clipped by 0 bases and J by 7 bases, with 7 bases between them. CDR1 and CDR2 (germline): WSHSY, SAAADI. The CDR3 sequence is 13 residues long. Details on this clone: Its antigen is not identified.

Broader study findings: Targets within unmutated variant regions were reportedly found for nearly half of spike-specific TCRs. Researchers took repertoire samples only after the peak T cell response had come.

The TCR originated in an adult in good health. The chain is built from TRBV10-2 and TRBJ1-5; tentative D call: TRBD1 (6 bases). Material: peripheral blood, obtained on day 0 of AZD1222 vaccination. The CDR3 loop reads CASSESQGQPQHF. The DNA for the CDR3 is TGCGCCAGCAGTGAGTCACAGGGCCAGCCCCAGCATTTT.